Shown below are 17 T cell receptor beta chains from a single sample sequenced in a study of T cell responses to AZD1222 COVID-19 vaccine. The method was immunoSEQ multiplex PCR; TCRdb's version includes in-frame clones alone and lacks a portion of them. The data contain 130,000 or so clones, about 90% of them seen just once; the ten biggest clones take up 1.1%. This sample comprised peripheral blood, obtained on day 0 of AZD1222 vaccination. All receptors derive from an adult in good health.

About this clone itself: The junction departs from the called germline gene at one end, perhaps through a read error. This chain joins TRBV25-1 and TRBJ1-2, with 8 bases matching TRBD1. Germline V gene lookup returns CDR1 MGHDK and CDR2 SYGVNS. The CDR3 extends over 13 amino acids. Here the CDR3 reads CASTERQGYGYTF. The DNA for the CDR3 is TGTGCCAGCACTGAAAGACAGGGGTATGGCTACACCTTC.

The chain has TRBV27 and TRBJ2-2; D gene uncertain. V was pared by 10 bases and J by 2 bases, with 14 bases between. The germline gives CDR1 MNHEY, CDR2 SMNVEV (reference sequence). The CDR3 runs 14 residues. Written as DNA, the CDR3 is TGTGCCACCAAGACCCTCGGAAACACCGGGGAGCTGTTTTTT. It translates to CATKTLGNTGELFF.

The chain recombines TRBV3-1 (or the pseudogene TRBV3-2) with TRBJ1-2, with D maybe TRBD1 (5 bases). The CDR3 has 15 residues. CDR1 is LGHDT and CDR2 is YNNKEL in the germline V gene (reference sequence). The V end lost 0 bases, the J end lost 5 bases, and 13 bases lay between the germline ends. CDR3: CASSQEGLREYGYTF. The DNA of the CDR3 is TGTGCCAGCAGCCAAGAGGGGCTCAGGGAATATGGCTACACCTTC.

Judged by abundance, this clone is medium-sized. The chain joins TRBV20-1 to TRBJ2-3, with 12 bases fitting TRBD2. The germline V gene encodes CDR1 DFQATT and CDR2 SNEGSKA (reference sequence). This CDR3 comprises 17 residues. Trimming removed 3 bases from V and 1 base from J; junction bases left unmatched: 8. CDR3 nucleotide sequence: TGCAGTGCTAGTCTGGCTAGCGGGAGGGCCGGCACAGATACGCAGTATTTT. Its translation is CSASLASGRAGTDTQYF.

The chain uses TRBV13 and TRBJ2-7; D possibly uses TRBD1 or TRBD2 (5 bases each). This CDR3 has 13 residues. Per the germline V gene, CDR1 is PRHDT and CDR2 is FYEKMQ (reference sequence). V lost 5 bases and J lost 6, with 14 bases in between. The CDR3 sequence is CASSPGDRTEQYF. The CDR3 DNA follows: TGTGCCAGCAGCCCCGGGGACCGAACCGAGCAGTACTTC. The full variable domain, with the rest looked up from reference TRBV13 and TRBJ2-7, is AAGVIQSPRHLIKEKRETATLKCYPIPRHDTVYWYQQGPGQDPQFLISFYEKMQSDKGSIPDRFSAQQFSDYHSELNMSSLELGDSALYFCASSPGDRTEQYFGPGTRLTVT.

This clone was recorded only once. This chain links TRBV12-5 with TRBJ2-1, with TRBD1 matching 7 bases. With V trimmed by 8 bases and J by 11 bases, 12 bases remained unmatched. CDR3 size: 13 residues. Germline V gene sequence: CDR1 LGHNT, CDR2 FRNRAP. CDR3 nucleotide sequence: TGTGCTAGTCATGAAAACCGGGACAGTAAGCAGTTCTTC. This sequence encodes CASHENRDSKQFF.

The gene calls are TRBV5-1 and TRBJ2-2; TRBD2 agrees at 10 bases. The germline V gene encodes CDR1 SGHRS and CDR2 YFSETQ. The CDR3 sequence is 16 residues long. The V segment lost 0 bases and the J segment 6 bases; nucleotides outside the gene matches: 5. In nucleotides, the CDR3 is TGCGCCAGCAGCTTGGCGGGTAGCGGGAGGTCCGGGGAGCTGTTTTTT. Its translation: CASSLAGSGRSGELFF.

The V call is TRBV3-1 (or the pseudogene TRBV3-2), the J call TRBJ1-3; no clear D gene. CDR3 length equals 18 residues. Germline V gene lookup returns CDR1 LGHDT and CDR2 YNNKEL (reference sequence). Trimming took off 5 bases at V and 0 bases at J, with 20 bases between the two ends. As DNA, the CDR3 is TGTGCCAGCAGCAGAACTCACGGAGGGATAAACTCTGGAAACACCATATATTTT. It encodes CASSRTHGGINSGNTIYF.

The genes are TRBV6-1 and TRBJ1-5; 12 bases line up with TRBD1. Trimming at V came to 0 bases and at J to 11 bases, leaving 8 bases not matched to a gene. The germline CDR1 and CDR2 sequences are MNHNS and SASEGT. CDR3 length: 16 residues. Written as DNA, the CDR3 is TGTGCCAGCAGTGAAGCTGGTGGGACAGGGGGCAAGTCCCAGCATTTT. Translating it yields CASSEAGGTGGKSQHF.

Here the CDR3 reads CASSPRTDLNTEAFF. CDR3 bases: TGCGCCAGCAGCCCTCGGACAGATCTGAACACTGAAGCTTTCTTT. This chain uses TRBV5-1 with TRBJ1-1, with D possibly TRBD1 on 6 matching bases. Trimming cost V 4 bases and J 0 bases, with 13 bases left between them. Per the germline V gene, CDR1 is SGHRS and CDR2 is YFSETQ. There are 15 residues in the CDR3.

The V call is TRBV27, the J call TRBJ1-1; D remains ambiguous. Germline CDR1 reads MNHEY; CDR2 reads SMNVEV (reference sequence). This CDR3 is 14 amino acids long. V was clipped by 5 bases and J by 5 bases, with 15 bases between them. This CDR3 is CASSDQATLTEAFF. DNA for the CDR3: TGTGCCAGCAGTGATCAGGCTACTTTAACTGAAGCTTTCTTT.

The V gene is TRBV4-1, the J gene TRBJ2-5; D may be TRBD1 or TRBD2 (6 bases each). The CDR3 totals 16 residues. V lost 1 base, J lost 4 bases, and 16 bases lay in between. From germline, CDR1 is MGHRA and CDR2 YSYEKL. In nucleotides, the CDR3 is TGCGCCAGCAGCCAAGGGGCGGGATGGGGGCGAGAGACCCAGTACTTC. As protein: CASSQGAGWGRETQYF.

V usage is TRBV7-9 and J usage is TRBJ1-1, with D tentatively TRBD1 (6 bases). CDR3 size: 15 residues. CDR1 and CDR2 from the germline V gene are SEHNR and FQNEAQ (reference sequence). V lost 8 bases and J 0 bases, leaving 16 bases between the germline ends. The CDR3 DNA reads TGTGCCAGCGGGAAGGGGGAATACATGAACACTGAAGCTTTCTTT. Amino acid sequence: CASGKGEYMNTEAFF.

J is TRBJ1-5 and V is TRBV13; D is unclear. V was shortened by 0 bases and J by 4 bases, with 10 bases between the two germline ends. Germline V gene data show CDR1 as PRHDT and CDR2 as FYEKMQ (reference sequence). This CDR3 region has 15 residues. CDR3 DNA: TGTGCCAGCAGCTTAGGGAATTTAGATAATCAGCCCCAGCATTTT. This translates into CASSLGNLDNQPQHF.

This chain uses TRBV11-3 with TRBJ2-7, with 7 bases lining up with TRBD1. The germline gives CDR1 SGHNT, CDR2 YENEEA. The CDR3 sequence is 14 residues long. Trimming at V came to 6 bases and at J to 3 bases, leaving 8 bases not matched to a gene. The DNA of the CDR3 is TGTGCCAGCAGTCAGGGGGTCAACCACTACGAGCAGTACTTC. This codes for CASSQGVNHYEQYF.

CDR3 bases: TGTGCCAGCAGTGATCCTTTGACAGGAGTAGAAAAACTGTTTTTT. Amino acid sequence: CASSDPLTGVEKLFF. The J gene is TRBJ1-4, the V gene TRBV25-1; the D gene is possibly TRBD1 (6 bases). V lost 3 bases and J 8 bases, leaving 16 bases between the germline ends. The CDR3 sequence is 15 residues long. Germline loops: CDR1 MGHDK, CDR2 SYGVNS.

Worth noting for this clone: The junction does not match germline at one end; this may be a read error. The chain uses TRBV3-1 (or the pseudogene TRBV3-2) and TRBJ1-2; 8 bases align to TRBD1. CDR3 length: 13 amino acids. The germline gives CDR1 LGHDT, CDR2 YNNKEL (reference sequence). The CDR3 DNA is TGTGCCAGCACCCAACAGGGGGGAGGTGGCTACACCTTC. It specifies CASTQQGGGGYTF.